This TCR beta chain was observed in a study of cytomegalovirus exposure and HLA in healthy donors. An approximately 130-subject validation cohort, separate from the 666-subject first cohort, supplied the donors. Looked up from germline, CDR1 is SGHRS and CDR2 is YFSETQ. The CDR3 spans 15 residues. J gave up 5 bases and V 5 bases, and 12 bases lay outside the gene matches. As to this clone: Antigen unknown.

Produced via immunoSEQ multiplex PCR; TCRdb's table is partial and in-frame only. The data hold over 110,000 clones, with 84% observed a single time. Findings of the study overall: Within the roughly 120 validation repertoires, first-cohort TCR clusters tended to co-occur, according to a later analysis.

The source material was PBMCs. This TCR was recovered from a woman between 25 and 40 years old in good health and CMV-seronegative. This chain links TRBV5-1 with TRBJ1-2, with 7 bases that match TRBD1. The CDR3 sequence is CASRAARGVVYGYTF. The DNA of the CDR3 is TGCGCCAGCAGGGCGGCCAGGGGGGTTGTTTATGGCTACACCTTC.